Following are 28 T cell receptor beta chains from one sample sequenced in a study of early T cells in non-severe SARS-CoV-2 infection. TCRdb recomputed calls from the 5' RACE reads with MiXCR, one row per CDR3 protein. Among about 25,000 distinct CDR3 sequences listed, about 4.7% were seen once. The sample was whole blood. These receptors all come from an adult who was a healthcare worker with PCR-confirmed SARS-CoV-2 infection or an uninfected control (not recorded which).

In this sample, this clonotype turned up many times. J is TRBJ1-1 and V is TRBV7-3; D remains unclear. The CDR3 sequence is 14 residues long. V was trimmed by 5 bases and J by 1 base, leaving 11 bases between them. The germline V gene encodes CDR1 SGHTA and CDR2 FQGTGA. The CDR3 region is CASSLNGGNTEAFF. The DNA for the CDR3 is TGTGCCAGCAGCCTCAACGGAGGGAACACTGAAGCTTTCTTT.

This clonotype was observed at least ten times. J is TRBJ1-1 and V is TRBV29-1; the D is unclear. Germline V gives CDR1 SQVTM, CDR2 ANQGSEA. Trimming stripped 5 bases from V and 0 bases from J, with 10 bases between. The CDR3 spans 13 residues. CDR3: CSVLSQLNTEAFF. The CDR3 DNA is TGCAGCGTTCTTTCCCAGCTGAACACTGAAGCTTTCTTT.

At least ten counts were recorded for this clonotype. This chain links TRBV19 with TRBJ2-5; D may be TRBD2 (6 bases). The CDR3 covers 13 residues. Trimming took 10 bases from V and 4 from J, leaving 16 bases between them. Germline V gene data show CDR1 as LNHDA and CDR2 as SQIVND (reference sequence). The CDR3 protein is CATGTPGRETQYF. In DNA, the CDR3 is TGTGCCACCGGGACTCCGGGGCGAGAGACCCAGTACTTC.

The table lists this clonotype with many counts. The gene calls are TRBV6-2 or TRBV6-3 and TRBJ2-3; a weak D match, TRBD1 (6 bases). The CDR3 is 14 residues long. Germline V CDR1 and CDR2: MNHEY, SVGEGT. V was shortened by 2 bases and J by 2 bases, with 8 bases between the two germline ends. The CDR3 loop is CASSYGQHTDTQYF. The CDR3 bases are TGTGCCAGCAGTTACGGACAGCACACAGATACGCAGTATTTT.

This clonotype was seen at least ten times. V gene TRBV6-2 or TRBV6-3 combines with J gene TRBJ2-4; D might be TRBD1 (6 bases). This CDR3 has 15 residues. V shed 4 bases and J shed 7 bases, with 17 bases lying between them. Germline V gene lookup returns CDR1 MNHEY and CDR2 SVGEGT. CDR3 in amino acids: CASSSNTNRVNIQYF. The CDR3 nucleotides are TGTGCCAGCAGTTCTAATACCAACAGGGTCAACATTCAGTACTTC.

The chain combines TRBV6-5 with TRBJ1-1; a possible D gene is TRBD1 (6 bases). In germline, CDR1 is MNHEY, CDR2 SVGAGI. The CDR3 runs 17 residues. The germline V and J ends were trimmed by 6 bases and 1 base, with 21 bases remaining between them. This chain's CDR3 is CASRIRGPGGQNTEAFF. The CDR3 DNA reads TGTGCCAGCAGAATCCGGGGGCCCGGGGGCCAGAACACTGAAGCTTTCTTT.

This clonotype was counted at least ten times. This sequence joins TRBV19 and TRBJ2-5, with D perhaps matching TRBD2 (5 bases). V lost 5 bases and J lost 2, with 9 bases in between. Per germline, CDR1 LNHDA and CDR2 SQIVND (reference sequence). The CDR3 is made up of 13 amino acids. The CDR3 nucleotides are TGTGCCAGTAGTCGGGGTCCTCAAGAGACCCAGTACTTC. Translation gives CASSRGPQETQYF.

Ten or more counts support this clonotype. The CDR3 is CASSISGSGTDTQYF. Written as DNA, the CDR3 is TGCGCCAGCAGCATTAGCGGGAGTGGGACAGATACGCAGTATTTT. The chain has TRBV5-1 and TRBJ2-3; 9 positions agree with TRBD2. Trimming removed 4 bases from V and 3 bases from J; junction bases left unmatched: 6. The germline gives CDR1 SGHRS, CDR2 YFSETQ. CDR3 length equals 15 residues.

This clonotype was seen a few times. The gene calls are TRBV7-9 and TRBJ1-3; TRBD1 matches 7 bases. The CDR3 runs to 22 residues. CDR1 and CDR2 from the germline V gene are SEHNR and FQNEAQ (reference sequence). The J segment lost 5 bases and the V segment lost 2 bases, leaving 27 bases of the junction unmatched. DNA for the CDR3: TGTGCCAGCAGCTTACTCCGACCTGGCCCTCTACGACAGGGAGAGGGAAGAAACACCATATATTTT. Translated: CASSLLRPGPLRQGEGRNTIYF.

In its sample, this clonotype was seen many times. The CDR3 reads CASSGGLASLSYNEQFF. CDR3 nucleotide sequence: TGTGCCAGCAGCGGCGGACTAGCGAGCCTCTCCTACAATGAGCAGTTCTTC. This rearrangement joins TRBV5-4 to TRBJ2-1, with TRBD2 matching over 9 bases. The CDR3 has 17 amino acids. The junction had 8 bases not matched to a gene; V was cut back by 4 bases and J by 0 bases. Germline CDR1 SGHNT, CDR2 YYREEE (reference sequence).

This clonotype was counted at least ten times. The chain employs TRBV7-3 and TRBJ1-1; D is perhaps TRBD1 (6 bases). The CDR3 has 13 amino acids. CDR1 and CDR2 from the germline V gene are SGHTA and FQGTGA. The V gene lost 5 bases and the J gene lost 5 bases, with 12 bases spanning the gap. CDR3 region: CASSAQGQTEAFF. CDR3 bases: TGTGCCAGCAGCGCACAGGGCCAAACTGAAGCTTTCTTT.

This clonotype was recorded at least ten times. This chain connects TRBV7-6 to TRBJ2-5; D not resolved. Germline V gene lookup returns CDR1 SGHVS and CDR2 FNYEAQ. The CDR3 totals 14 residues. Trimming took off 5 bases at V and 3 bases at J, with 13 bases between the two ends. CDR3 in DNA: TGTGCCAGCAGCCCCCAGGTGGCAGAAGAGACCCAGTACTTC. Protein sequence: CASSPQVAEETQYF.

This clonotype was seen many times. CDR3: CASSVIGGQHEKLFF. The CDR3 DNA reads as TGTGCCAGCAGCGTAATTGGAGGTCAACACGAAAAACTGTTTTTT. The J gene is TRBJ1-4, the V gene TRBV9; D gene unclear. Trimming shortened V by 1 base and J by 8 bases, and 15 bases separated the two germline ends. CDR3 length equals 15 residues. Germline lookup yields CDR1 SGDLS and CDR2 YYNGEE.

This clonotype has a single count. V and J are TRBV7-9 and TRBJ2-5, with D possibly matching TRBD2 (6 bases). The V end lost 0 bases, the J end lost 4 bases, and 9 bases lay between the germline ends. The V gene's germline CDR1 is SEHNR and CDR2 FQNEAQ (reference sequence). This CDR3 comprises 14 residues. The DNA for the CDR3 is TGTGCCAGCAGCTTAGCGGGAGGATTAGAGACCCAGTACTTC. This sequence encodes CASSLAGGLETQYF.

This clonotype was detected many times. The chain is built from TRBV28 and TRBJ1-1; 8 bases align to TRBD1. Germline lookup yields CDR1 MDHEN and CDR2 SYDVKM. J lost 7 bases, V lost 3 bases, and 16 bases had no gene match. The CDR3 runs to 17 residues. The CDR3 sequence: CASSLPLGQESSGEAFF. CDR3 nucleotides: TGTGCCAGCAGTTTGCCTCTGGGACAGGAATCGAGTGGTGAAGCTTTCTTT.

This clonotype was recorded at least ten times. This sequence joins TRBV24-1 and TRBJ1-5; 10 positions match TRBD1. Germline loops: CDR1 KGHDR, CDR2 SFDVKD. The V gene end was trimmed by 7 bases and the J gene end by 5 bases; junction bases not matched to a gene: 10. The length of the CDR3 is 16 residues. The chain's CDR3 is CATRKRDRGNHQPQHF. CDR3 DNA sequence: TGTGCCACCAGAAAGCGGGACAGGGGAAACCATCAGCCCCAGCATTTT.

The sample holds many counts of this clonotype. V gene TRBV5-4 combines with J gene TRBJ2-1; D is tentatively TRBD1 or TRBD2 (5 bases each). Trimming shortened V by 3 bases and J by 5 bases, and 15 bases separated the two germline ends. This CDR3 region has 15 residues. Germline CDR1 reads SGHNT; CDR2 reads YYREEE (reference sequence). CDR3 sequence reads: CASSSGTDGNNEQFF. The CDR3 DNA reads TGTGCCAGCAGCTCCGGGACCGACGGCAACAATGAGCAGTTCTTC.

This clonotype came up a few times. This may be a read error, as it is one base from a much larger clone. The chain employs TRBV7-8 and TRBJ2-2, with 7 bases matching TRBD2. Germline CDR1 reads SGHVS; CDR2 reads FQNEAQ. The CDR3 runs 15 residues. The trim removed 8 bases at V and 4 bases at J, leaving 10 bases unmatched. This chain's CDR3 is CASGHRGGFTGELFF. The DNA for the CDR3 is TGTGCCAGCGGCCATAGGGGAGGGTTCACCGGGGAGCTGTTTTTT.

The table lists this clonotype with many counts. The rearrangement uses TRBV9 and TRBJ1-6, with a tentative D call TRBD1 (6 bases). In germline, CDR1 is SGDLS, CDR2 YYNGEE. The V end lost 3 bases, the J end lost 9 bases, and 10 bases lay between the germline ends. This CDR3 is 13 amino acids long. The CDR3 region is CASSATRGSPLHF. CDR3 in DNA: TGTGCCAGCAGCGCCACCAGGGGTTCACCCCTCCACTTT.

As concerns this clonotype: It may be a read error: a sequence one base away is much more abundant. CDR3 sequence reads: CASSEDRVTDRQYF. The CDR3 nucleotides are TGTGCCAGCAGTGAGGACAGGGTGACAGATAGGCAGTATTTT. V and J are TRBV2 and TRBJ2-3; 8 bases are a match to TRBD1. The germline CDR1 and CDR2 sequences are SNHLY and FYNNEI. The CDR3 spans 14 residues.

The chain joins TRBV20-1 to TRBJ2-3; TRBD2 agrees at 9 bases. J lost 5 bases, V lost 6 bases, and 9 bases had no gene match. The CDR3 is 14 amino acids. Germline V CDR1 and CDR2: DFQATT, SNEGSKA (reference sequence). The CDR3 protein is CSAKWGGRGDTQYF. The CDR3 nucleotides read TGCAGTGCGAAATGGGGCGGGAGGGGAGATACGCAGTATTTT.

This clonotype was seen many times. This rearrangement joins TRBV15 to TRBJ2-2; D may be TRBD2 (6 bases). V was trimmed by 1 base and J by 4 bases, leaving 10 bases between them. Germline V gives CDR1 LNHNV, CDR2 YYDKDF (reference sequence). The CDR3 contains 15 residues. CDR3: CATSRGGGITGELFF. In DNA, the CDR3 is TGTGCCACCAGCAGAGGAGGAGGGATCACCGGGGAGCTGTTTTTT.

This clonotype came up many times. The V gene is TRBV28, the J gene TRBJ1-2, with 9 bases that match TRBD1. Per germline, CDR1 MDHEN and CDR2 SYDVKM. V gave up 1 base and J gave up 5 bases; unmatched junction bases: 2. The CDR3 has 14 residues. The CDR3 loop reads CASSLSTGGYGYTF. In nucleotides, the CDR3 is TGTGCCAGCAGTTTATCGACAGGGGGATATGGCTACACCTTC.

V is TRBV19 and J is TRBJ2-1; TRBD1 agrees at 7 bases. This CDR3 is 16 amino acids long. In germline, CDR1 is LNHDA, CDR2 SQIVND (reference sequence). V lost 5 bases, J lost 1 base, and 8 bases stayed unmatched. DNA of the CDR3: TGTGCCAGTAGTTCCAAAACAGGGGCTTCCTACAATGAGCAGTTCTTC. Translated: CASSSKTGASYNEQFF.

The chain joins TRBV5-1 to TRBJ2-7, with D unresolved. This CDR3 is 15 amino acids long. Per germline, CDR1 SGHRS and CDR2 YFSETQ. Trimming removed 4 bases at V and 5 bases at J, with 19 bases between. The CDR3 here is CASSLSGPSLNEQYF. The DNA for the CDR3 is TGCGCCAGCAGCCTATCCGGGCCATCCCTGAACGAGCAGTACTTC. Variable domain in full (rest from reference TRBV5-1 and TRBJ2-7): KAGVTQTPRYLIKTRGQQVTLSCSPISGHRSVSWYQQTPGQGLQFLFEYFSETQRNKGNFPGRFSGRQFSNSRSEMNVSTLELGDSALYLCASSLSGPSLNEQYFGPGTRLTVT.

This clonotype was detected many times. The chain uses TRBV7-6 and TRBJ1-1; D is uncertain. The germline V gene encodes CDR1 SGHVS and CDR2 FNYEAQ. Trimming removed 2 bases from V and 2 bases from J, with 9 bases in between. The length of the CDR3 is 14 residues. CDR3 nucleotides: TGTGCCAGCAGCTTAACCCGGGGTAACACTGAAGCTTTCTTT. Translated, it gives CASSLTRGNTEAFF.

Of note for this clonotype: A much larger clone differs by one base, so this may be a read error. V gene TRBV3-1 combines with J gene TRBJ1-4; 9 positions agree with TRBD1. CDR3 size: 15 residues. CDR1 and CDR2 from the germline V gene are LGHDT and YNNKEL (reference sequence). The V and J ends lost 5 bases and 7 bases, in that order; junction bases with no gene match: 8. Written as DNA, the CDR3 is TGTGCCAGCAGCAAATCCGGGACAGGGATTGAAAAACTGTTTTTT. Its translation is CASSKSGTGIEKLFF. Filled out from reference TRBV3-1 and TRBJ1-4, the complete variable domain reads DTAVSQTPKYLVTQMGNDKSIKCEQNLGHDTMYWYKQDSKKFLKIMFSYNNKELIINETVPNRFSPKSPDKAHLNLHINSLELGDSAVYFCASSKSGTGIEKLFFGSGTQLSVL.

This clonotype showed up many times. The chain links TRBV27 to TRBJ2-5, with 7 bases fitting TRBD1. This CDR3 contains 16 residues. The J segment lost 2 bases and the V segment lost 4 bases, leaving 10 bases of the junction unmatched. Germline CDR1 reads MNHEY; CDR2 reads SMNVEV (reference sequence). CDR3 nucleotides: TGTGCCAGCAGTTGGGGTGGCCGGGACAGACAAGAGACCCAGTACTTC. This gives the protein CASSWGGRDRQETQYF.